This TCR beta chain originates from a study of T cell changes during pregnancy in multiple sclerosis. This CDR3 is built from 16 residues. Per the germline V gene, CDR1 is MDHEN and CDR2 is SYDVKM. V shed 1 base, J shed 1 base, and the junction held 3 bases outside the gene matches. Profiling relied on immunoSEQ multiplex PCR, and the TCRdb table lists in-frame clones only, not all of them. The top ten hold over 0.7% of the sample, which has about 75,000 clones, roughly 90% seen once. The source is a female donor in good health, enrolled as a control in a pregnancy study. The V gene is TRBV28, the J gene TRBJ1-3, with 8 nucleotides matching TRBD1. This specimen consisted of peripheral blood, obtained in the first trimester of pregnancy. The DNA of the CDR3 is TGTGCCAGCAGTTTATACAGGGGGTCGTCTGGAAACACCATATATTTT. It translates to CASSLYRGSSGNTIYF. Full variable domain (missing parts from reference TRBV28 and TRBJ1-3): DVKVTQSSRYLVKRTGEKVFLECVQDMDHENMFWYRQDPGLGLRLIYFSYDVKMKEKGDIPEGYSVSREKKERFSLILESASTNQTSMYLCASSLYRGSSGNTIYFGEGSWLTVV.